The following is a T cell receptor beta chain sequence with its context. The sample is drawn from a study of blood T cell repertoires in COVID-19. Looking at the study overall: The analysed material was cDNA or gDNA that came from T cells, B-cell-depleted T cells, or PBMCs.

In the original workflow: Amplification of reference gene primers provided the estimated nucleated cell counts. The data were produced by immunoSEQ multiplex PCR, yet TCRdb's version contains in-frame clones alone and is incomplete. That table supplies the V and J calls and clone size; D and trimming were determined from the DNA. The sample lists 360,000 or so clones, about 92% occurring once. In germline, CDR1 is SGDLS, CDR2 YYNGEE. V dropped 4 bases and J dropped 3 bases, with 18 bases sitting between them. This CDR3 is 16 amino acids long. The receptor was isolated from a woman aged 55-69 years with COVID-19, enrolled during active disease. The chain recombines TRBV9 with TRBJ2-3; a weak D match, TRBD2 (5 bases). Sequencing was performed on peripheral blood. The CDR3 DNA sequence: TGTGCCAGCAGCCGCGACTATGAGGCCGGGACAGATACGCAGTATTTT. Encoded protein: CASSRDYEAGTDTQYF. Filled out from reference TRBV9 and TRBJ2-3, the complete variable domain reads DSGVTQTPKHLITATGQRVTLRCSPRSGDLSVYWYQQSLDQGLQFLIQYYNGEERAKGNILERFSAQQFPDLHSELNLSSLELGDSALYFCASSRDYEAGTDTQYFGPGTRLTVL.